This TCR beta chain was sequenced for a study of long-term antiretroviral therapy in people with HIV. V gave up 1 base and J gave up 6 bases; unmatched junction bases: 9. The CDR3 extends over 16 amino acids. Germline lookup yields CDR1 LGHNA and CDR2 YNFKEQ. Researchers report immunoSEQ v3.0 was run at survey level. Method: immunoSEQ multiplex PCR; TCRdb's copy keeps in-frame clones and lacks some. The table records about 20,000 clones, approximately 86% of them present only once. Sequencing was performed on unsorted PBMCs, taken 2.4 years after starting antiretroviral therapy. The source is a man aged 40-55 years with HIV. The V and J genes are TRBV4-2 and TRBJ2-3; 8 bases fit TRBD2. The CDR3 coding sequence is TGTGCCAGCAGCCAAGGGACCGGGACTAGGGTGGATACGCAGTATTTT. Translating gives CASSQGTGTRVDTQYF.